Each of the 13 T cell receptor beta chains below was sequenced from the same sample in a study of T cells in Graves' hyperthyroidism and ophthalmopathy. TCR beta CDR3 regions were amplified from RNA transcripts. The HTBI set primed first-round TCR CDR3 RT-PCR. MiXCR, applied by TCRdb to the multiplex PCR reads, yields one record per CDR3 protein. Seen here are a few hundred thousand distinct CDR3 sequences, roughly 14% observed once, and the top ten hold under 8%. The sequencing sample was made of blood. The receptors were sampled from a young woman with Graves' hyperthyroidism.

The rearrangement uses TRBV24-1 and TRBJ2-1; D possibly corresponds to TRBD2 (7 bases). V was cut by 0 bases and J by 0 bases, with 17 bases left in between. This CDR3 spans 19 amino acids. Germline-derived CDR1 and CDR2 are KGHDR and SFDVKD. CDR3 amino acids: CATSDLRGRGGSSYNEQFF. Written as DNA, the CDR3 is TGTGCCACCAGTGATTTGAGGGGGAGGGGGGGGAGCTCCTACAATGAGCAGTTCTTC.

This chain connects TRBV3-1 to TRBJ2-2, with 10 nucleotides matching TRBD2. CDR1 is LGHDT, CDR2 YNNKEL, per germline (reference sequence). Germline trimming cut 0 bases from V and 4 bases from J; bases unmatched to any gene: 8. The CDR3 covers 18 residues. The CDR3 sequence: CASSQEVSSGRATGELFF. The DNA of the CDR3 is TGTGCCAGCAGCCAAGAGGTATCAAGCGGGAGGGCCACCGGGGAGCTGTTTTTT.

The V gene is TRBV5-1, the J gene TRBJ2-2, with 11 bases fitting TRBD2. The CDR3 consists of 16 residues. The germline V gene has CDR1 SGHRS and CDR2 YFSETQ. V was pared by 4 bases and J by 5 bases, with 7 bases of the junction left unmatched. In DNA form, the CDR3 reads TGCGCCAGCAGCGACACTAGCGGGAGTCGGACCGGGGAGCTGTTTTTT. It specifies CASSDTSGSRTGELFF.

Ten or more counts support this clonotype. The chain joins TRBV27 to TRBJ1-2, with 9 bases aligning to TRBD1. CDR1 and CDR2 from the germline V gene are MNHEY and SMNVEV (reference sequence). V lost 7 bases and J lost 8; bases outside the gene matches: 11. This CDR3 is 14 amino acids long. The CDR3 DNA follows: TGTGCCAGCACTCCGGGACAGGGTACACGAGGCTACACCTTC. This sequence encodes CASTPGQGTRGYTF.

This clonotype has only a few counts. The CDR3 DNA sequence: TGTGCCAGCAGTTACGGGACGCGCACAGATACGCAGTATTTT. This sequence encodes CASSYGTRTDTQYF. V usage is TRBV27 and J usage is TRBJ2-3; D assignment may be TRBD1 or TRBD2 (5 bases each). The germline V gene has CDR1 MNHEY and CDR2 SMNVEV (reference sequence). This CDR3 spans 14 amino acids. Trimming left V 4 bases short and J 1 base short, with 9 bases between.

This clonotype was found a few times. The chain employs TRBV11-2 and TRBJ1-3; D is possibly TRBD1 (5 bases). The CDR3 extends over 13 amino acids. CDR1 and CDR2 from the germline V gene are SGHAT and FQNNGV. Trimming left V 4 bases short and J 2 bases short, with 6 bases between. CDR3 sequence reads: CASSSDTGNTIYF. Written as DNA, the CDR3 is TGTGCCAGCAGCTCGGACACTGGAAACACCATATATTTT.

This clonotype turned up a few times. A much larger clone lies a single base off, so this may be a read error. This sequence joins TRBV28 and TRBJ2-1; D is undetermined. The CDR3 has 14 residues. Germline V lookup: CDR1 MDHEN, CDR2 SYDVKM. DNA of the CDR3: TGTGCCAGCAGTGACCGGAACTCAGACAATGAGCAGTCCTTC. It codes for CASSDRNSDNEQSF.

As for this clonotype: Mismatch with germline at one junction end may stem from a read error. The chain's CDR3 is CANSLAPLQDTQYF. CDR3 DNA: TGTGCCAACAGCTTAGCGCCATTACAGGATACCCAGTACTTC. The chain recombines TRBV7-9 with TRBJ2-5; D is possibly TRBD1 or TRBD2 (5 bases each). Germline V gene sequence: CDR1 SEHNR, CDR2 FQNEAQ (reference sequence). This CDR3 is 14 amino acids long.

This chain connects TRBV24-1 to TRBJ2-1; the match to TRBD2 covers 9 bases. J gave up 7 bases and V 9 bases, and 6 bases lay outside the gene matches. This CDR3 has 13 amino acids. CDR1 is KGHDR and CDR2 is SFDVKD in the germline V gene. DNA for the CDR3: TGTGCCACCGGACTAGCGCCAGATAATGAGCAGTTCTTC. This translates into CATGLAPDNEQFF.

The chain is built from TRBV20-1 and TRBJ2-1; 9 positions agree with TRBD1. The CDR3 spans 16 residues. V was clipped by 1 base and J by 8 bases; unmatched bases: 12. In germline, CDR1 is DFQATT, CDR2 SNEGSKA (reference sequence). The DNA of the CDR3 is TGCAGTGCTAGAGGACGTGGGACAGGGCGGAACGATGAGCAGTTCTTC. Its translation is CSARGRGTGRNDEQFF.

This clonotype was seen only a few times. The chain combines TRBV20-1 with TRBJ1-5, with 9 bases matching TRBD1. CDR3 length equals 18 residues. Germline V gives CDR1 DFQATT, CDR2 SNEGSKA (reference sequence). V shed 0 bases and J 0 bases; nucleotides not matched to a gene: 9. CDR3 coding DNA: TGCAGTGCTAGAGATCCCGGGACAGGGATCAATAGCAATCAGCCCCAGCATTTT. Translated: CSARDPGTGINSNQPQHF.

In the case of this clonotype: A much larger clone differs from this one at a single base, so this may be a read error. The J gene is TRBJ2-7, the V gene TRBV3-1; D not resolved. Germline assignment: CDR1 LGHDT and CDR2 YNNKEL (reference sequence). This CDR3 spans 15 amino acids. CDR3: CAGSQEPTDAYEQYF. CDR3 nucleotides: TGTGCCGGCAGCCAAGAACCAACAGACGCCTACGAGCAGTACTTC.

This clonotype came up many times. CDR3 residues: CASRSQGAGNQPQHF. CDR3 coding DNA: TGTGCCAGCAGGTCACAGGGGGCGGGCAATCAGCCCCAGCATTTT. This chain connects TRBV6-1 to TRBJ1-5; 9 nucleotides match TRBD1. The CDR3 totals 15 residues. The trim removed 6 bases at V and 2 bases at J, leaving 5 bases unmatched. Germline CDR1 and CDR2: MNHNS and SASEGT.